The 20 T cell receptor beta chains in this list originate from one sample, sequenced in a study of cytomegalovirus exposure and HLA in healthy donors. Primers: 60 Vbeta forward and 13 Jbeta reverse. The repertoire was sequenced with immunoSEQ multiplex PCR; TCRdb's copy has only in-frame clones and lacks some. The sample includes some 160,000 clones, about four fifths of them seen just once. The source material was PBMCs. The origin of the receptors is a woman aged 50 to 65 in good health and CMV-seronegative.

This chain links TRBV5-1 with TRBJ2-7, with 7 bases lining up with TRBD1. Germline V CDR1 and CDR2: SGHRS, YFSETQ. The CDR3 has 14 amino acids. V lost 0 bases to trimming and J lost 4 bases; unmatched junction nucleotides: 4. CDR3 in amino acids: CASSLGTGGYEQYF. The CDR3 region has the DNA TGCGCCAGCAGCTTGGGGACAGGCGGGTACGAGCAGTACTTC.

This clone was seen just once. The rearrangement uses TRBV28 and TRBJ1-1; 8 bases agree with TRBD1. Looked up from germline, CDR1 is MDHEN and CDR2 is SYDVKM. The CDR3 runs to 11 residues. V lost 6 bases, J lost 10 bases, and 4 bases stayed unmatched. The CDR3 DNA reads TGTGCCAGCAGACTGACAGGGGTAGCTTTCTTT. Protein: CASRLTGVAFF.

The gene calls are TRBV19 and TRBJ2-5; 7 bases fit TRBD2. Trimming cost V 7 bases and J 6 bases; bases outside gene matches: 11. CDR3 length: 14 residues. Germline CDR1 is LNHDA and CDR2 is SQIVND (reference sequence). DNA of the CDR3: TGTGCCAGTACTCCGGGGGGTTATATGAAGACCCAGTACTTC. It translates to CASTPGGYMKTQYF. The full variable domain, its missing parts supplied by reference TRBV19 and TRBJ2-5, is DGGITQSPKYLFRKEGQNVTLSCEQNLNHDAMYWYRQDPGQGLRLIYYSQIVNDFQKGDIAEGYSVSREKKESFPLTVTSAQKNPTAFYLCASTPGGYMKTQYFGPGTRLLVL.

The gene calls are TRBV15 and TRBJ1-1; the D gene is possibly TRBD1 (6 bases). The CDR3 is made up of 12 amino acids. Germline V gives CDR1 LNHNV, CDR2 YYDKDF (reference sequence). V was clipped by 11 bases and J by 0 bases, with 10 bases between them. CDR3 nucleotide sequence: TGTGCCTCCGGACAGCTGAACACTGAAGCTTTCTTT. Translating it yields CASGQLNTEAFF.

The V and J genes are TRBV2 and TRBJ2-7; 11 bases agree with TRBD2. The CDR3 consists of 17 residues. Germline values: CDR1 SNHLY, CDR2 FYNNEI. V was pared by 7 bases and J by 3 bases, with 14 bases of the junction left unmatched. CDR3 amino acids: CASNVPRLAGGGYEQYF. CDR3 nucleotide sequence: TGTGCCAGCAATGTGCCGAGGTTAGCGGGAGGGGGCTACGAGCAGTACTTC.

This chain's CDR3 is CASSFQPSGSSYNEQFF. Written as DNA, the CDR3 is TGCGCCAGCAGCTTCCAGCCTAGCGGGAGCTCCTACAATGAGCAGTTCTTC. The chain employs TRBV5-1 and TRBJ2-1; 10 bases align to TRBD2. This CDR3 is built from 17 residues. Germline values: CDR1 SGHRS, CDR2 YFSETQ. The V and J ends lost 2 bases and 0 bases, in that order; junction bases with no gene match: 5.

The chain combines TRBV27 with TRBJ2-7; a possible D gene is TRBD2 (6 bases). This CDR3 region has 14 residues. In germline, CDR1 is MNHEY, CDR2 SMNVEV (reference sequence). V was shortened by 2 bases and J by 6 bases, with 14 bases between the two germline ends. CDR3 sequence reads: CASSLTTGGPEQYF. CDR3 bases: TGTGCCAGCAGTTTAACGACCGGGGGACCCGAGCAGTACTTC.

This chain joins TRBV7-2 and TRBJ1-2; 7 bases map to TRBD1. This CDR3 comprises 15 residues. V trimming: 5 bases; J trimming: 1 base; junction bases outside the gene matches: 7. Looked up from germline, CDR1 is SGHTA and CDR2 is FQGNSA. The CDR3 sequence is CASSKYNRGNYGYTF. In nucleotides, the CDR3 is TGTGCCAGCAGCAAATACAACAGGGGTAACTATGGCTACACCTTC.

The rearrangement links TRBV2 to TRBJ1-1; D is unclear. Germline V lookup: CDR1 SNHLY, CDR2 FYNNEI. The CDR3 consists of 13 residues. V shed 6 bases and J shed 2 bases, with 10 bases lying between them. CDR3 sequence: CASRIGLNTEAFF. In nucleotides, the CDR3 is TGTGCCAGCAGAATTGGGCTTAACACTGAAGCTTTCTTT.

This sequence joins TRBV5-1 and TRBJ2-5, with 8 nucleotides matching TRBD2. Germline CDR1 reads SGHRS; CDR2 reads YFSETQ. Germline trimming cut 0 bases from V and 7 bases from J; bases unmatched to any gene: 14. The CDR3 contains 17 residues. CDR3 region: CASSLGSGRGGEGTQYF. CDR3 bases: TGCGCCAGCAGCTTGGGCTCTGGCCGGGGGGGAGAAGGGACCCAGTACTTC.

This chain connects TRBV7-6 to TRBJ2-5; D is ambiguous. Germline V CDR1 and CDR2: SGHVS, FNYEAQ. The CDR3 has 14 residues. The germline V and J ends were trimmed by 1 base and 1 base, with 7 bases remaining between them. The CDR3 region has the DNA TGTGCCAGCAGCTTAGGGGCAGGCCAAGAGACCCAGTACTTC. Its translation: CASSLGAGQETQYF.

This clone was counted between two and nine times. This chain's CDR3 is CASSNDRGLTDTQYF. DNA of the CDR3: TGTGCCAGCAGCAACGACAGGGGGCTTACAGATACGCAGTATTTT. V is TRBV5-4 and J is TRBJ2-3; 10 bases agree with TRBD1. V shed 4 bases, J shed 3 bases, and the junction held 5 bases outside the gene matches. The CDR3 extends over 15 amino acids. Germline loops: CDR1 SGHNT, CDR2 YYREEE (reference sequence).

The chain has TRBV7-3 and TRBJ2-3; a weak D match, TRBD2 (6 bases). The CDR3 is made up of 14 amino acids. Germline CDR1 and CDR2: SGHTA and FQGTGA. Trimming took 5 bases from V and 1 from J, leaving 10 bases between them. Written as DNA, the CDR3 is TGTGCCAGCAGCCCGGGAGTTGGCACAGATACGCAGTATTTT. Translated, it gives CASSPGVGTDTQYF.

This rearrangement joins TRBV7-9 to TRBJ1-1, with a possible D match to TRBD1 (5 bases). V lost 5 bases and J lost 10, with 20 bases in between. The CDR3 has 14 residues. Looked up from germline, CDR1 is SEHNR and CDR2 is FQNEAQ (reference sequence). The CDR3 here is CASSDRNNQGAAFF. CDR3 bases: TGTGCCAGCAGCGACCGTAATAATCAGGGCGCAGCTTTCTTT.

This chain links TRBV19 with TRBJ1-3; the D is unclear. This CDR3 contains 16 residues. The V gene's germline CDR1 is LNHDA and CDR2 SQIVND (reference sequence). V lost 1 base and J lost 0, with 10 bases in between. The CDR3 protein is CASSIGRQVSGNTIYF. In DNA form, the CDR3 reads TGTGCCAGTAGTATAGGCCGGCAGGTCTCTGGAAACACCATATATTTT.

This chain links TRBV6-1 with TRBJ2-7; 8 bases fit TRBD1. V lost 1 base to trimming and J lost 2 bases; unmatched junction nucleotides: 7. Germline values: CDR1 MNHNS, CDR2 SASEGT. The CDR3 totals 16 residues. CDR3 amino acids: CASSEVRQGLTYEQYF. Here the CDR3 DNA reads TGTGCCAGCAGTGAAGTTCGACAGGGGTTGACCTACGAGCAGTACTTC.

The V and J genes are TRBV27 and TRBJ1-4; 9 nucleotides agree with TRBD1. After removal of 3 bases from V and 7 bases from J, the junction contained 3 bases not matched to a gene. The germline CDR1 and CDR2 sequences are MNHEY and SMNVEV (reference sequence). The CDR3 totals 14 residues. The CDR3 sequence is CASSFTGGGEKLFF. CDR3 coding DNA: TGTGCCAGCAGTTTTACAGGGGGCGGTGAAAAACTGTTTTTT.

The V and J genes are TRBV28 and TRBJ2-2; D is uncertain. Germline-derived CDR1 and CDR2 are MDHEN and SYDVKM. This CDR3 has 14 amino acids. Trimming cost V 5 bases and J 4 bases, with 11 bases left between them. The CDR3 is CASSNPSVTGELFF. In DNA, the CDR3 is TGTGCCAGCAGTAATCCCAGTGTCACCGGGGAGCTGTTTTTT.

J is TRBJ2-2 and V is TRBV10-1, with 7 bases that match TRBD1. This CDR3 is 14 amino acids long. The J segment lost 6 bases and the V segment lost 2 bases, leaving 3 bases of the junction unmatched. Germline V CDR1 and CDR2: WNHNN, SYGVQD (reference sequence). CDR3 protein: CASSETQGPGELFF. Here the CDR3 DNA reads TGCGCCAGCAGTGAGACACAGGGGCCCGGGGAGCTGTTTTTT.

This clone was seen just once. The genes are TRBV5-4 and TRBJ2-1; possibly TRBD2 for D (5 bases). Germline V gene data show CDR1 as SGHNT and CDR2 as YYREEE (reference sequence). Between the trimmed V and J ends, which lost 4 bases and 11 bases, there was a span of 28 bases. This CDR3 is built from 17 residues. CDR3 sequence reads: CASSLLNGAGGLEKQFF. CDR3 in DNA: TGTGCCAGCAGCCTTCTCAACGGTGCCGGAGGCCTAGAAAAGCAGTTCTTC.